Here is one T cell receptor (beta chain) with its context. Original methodology: For nucleated cells, counts were estimated from reference gene primer amplification. TCRdb keeps only in-frame clones here, not all; method: immunoSEQ multiplex PCR. The V and J calls and clone size come from that table; D and trimming were worked out from the DNA. The repertoire includes about 200,000 clones, more than 70% of them detected once, and 4.5% to 6.5% sits in the top ten. The source of the sample is a study of blood T cell repertoires in COVID-19. In the study overall: PBMCs, B-cell-depleted T cells, or T cells provided the cDNA or gDNA that made up the material.

Donors were grouped by their self-reported clinical history. This TCR was sampled from a man aged 35 to 55 with acute COVID-19. The material sequenced was PBMCs or T cells enriched from blood (not recorded which).

CDR3 in DNA: TGTGCCAGCACCCTCCGGGGGGCTCAGCCCCAGCATTTT. It specifies CASTLRGAQPQHF. This sequence joins TRBV2 and TRBJ1-5, with TRBD1 as a possible D gene (6 bases). This CDR3 is 13 amino acids long. With 7 bases removed from V and 6 bases from J, the gap between germline ends came to 13 bases. Germline V gene lookup returns CDR1 SNHLY and CDR2 FYNNEI.